Below, one T cell receptor beta chain is given with its context. These data come from a study of Siglec-9 on CD8 T cells in melanoma. V lost 3 bases and J 3 bases, leaving 24 bases between the germline ends. The germline V gene has CDR1 PRHDT and CDR2 FYEKMQ (reference sequence). This CDR3 spans 19 amino acids. TCRdb's copy holds only in-frame clones and misses some; the assay was immunoSEQ multiplex PCR. In the table there are some 37,000 clones, about 86% of which are singletons. Sequenced material: Siglec-9- CD8+ T cells sorted from blood. The receptor comes from a human donor in good health. The rearrangement joins TRBV13 to TRBJ2-1; TRBD2 might be the D (7 bases). For the CDR3, the DNA is TGTGCCAGCAGCTTCCGGCGGGGGCCCCAGAAAAGATACTACAATGAGCAGTTCTTC. It is translated as CASSFRRGPQKRYYNEQFF.